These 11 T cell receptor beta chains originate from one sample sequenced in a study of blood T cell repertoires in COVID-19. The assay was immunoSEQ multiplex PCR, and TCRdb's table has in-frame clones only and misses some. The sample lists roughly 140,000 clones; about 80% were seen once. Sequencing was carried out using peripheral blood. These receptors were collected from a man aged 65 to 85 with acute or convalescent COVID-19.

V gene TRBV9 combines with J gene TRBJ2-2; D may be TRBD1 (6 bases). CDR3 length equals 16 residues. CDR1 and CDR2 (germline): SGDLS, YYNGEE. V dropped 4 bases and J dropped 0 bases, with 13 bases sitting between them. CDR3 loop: CASSTRQVPNTGELFF. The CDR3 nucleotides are TGTGCCAGCAGCACCAGACAGGTCCCGAACACCGGGGAGCTGTTTTTT.

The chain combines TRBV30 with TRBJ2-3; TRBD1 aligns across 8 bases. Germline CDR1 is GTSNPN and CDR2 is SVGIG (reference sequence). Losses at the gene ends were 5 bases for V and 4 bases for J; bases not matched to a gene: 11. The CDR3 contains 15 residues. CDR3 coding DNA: TGTGCCTGGGACAGGGGTGGTTGGGCGGCAGATACGCAGTATTTT. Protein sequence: CAWDRGGWAADTQYF. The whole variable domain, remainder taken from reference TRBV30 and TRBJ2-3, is SQTIHQWPATLVQPVGSPLSLECTVEGTSNPNLYWYRQAAGRGLQLLFYSVGIGQISSEVPQNLSASRPQDRQFILSSKKLLLSDSGFYLCAWDRGGWAADTQYFGPGTRLTVL.

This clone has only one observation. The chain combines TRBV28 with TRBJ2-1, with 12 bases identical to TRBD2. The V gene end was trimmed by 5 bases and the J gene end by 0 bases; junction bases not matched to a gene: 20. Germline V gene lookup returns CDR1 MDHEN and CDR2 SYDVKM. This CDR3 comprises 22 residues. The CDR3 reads CASSGVLAGGFLLRSSYNEQFF. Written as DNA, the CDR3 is TGTGCCAGCAGTGGAGTCCTAGCGGGGGGGTTCCTCTTGCGGAGCTCCTACAATGAGCAGTTCTTC.

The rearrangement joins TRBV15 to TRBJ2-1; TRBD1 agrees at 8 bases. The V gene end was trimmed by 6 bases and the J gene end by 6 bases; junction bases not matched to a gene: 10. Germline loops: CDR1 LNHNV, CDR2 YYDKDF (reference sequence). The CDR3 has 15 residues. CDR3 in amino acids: CATSERQGNFNEQFF. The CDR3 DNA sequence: TGTGCCACCAGTGAGAGACAGGGGAATTTCAATGAGCAGTTCTTC.

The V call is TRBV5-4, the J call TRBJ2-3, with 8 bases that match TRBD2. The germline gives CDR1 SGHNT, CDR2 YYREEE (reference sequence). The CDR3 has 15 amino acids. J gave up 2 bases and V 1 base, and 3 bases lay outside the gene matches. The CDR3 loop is CASSLFSGVTDTQYF. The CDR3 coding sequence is TGTGCCAGCAGCTTGTTTAGCGGGGTCACAGATACGCAGTATTTT.

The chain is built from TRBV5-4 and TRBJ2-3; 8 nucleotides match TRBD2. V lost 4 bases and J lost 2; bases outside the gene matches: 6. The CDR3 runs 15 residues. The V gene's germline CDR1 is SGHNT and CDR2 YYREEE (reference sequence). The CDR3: CASSQTSGYTDTQYF. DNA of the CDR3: TGTGCCAGCAGCCAAACTAGCGGTTACACAGATACGCAGTATTTT.

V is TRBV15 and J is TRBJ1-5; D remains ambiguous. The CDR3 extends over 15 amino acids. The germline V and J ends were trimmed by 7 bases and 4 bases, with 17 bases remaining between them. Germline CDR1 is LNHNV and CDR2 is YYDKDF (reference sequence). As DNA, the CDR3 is TGTGCCACCACCATAATCGTCGGGGAGAATCAGCCCCAGCATTTT. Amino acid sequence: CATTIIVGENQPQHF.

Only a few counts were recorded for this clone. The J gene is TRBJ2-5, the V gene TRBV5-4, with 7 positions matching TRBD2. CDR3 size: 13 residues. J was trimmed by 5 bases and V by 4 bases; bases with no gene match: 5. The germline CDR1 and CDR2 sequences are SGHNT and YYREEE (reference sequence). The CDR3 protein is CASSASGTETQYF. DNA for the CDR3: TGTGCCAGCAGCGCCAGCGGGACTGAGACCCAGTACTTC.

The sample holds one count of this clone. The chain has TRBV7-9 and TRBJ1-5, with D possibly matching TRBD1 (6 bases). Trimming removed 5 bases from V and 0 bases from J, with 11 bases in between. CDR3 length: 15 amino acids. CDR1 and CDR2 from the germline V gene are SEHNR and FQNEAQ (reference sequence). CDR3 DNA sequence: TGTGCCAGCAGCCAGGGGCCTTATAGCAATCAGCCCCAGCATTTT. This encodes CASSQGPYSNQPQHF.

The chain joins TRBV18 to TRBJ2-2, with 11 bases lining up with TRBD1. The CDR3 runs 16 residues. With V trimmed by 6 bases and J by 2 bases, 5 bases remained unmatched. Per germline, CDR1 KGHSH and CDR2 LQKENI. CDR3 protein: CASSPRTGGNTGELFF. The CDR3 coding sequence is TGTGCCAGCTCCCCAAGGACAGGGGGCAACACCGGGGAGCTGTTTTTT. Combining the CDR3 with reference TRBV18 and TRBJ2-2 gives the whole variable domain NAGVMQNPRHLVRRRGQEARLRCSPMKGHSHVYWYRQLPEEGLKFMVYLQKENIIDESGMPKERFSAEFPKEGPSILRIQQVVRGDSAAYFCASSPRTGGNTGELFFGEGSRLTVL.

CDR3 protein: CASGPDREKFF. The CDR3 DNA reads as TGTGCCAGCGGACCGGACAGGGAGAAATTCTTC. The V and J genes are TRBV28 and TRBJ2-1; TRBD1 agrees at 8 bases. Germline CDR1 and CDR2: MDHEN and SYDVKM. The CDR3 length is 11 residues. J lost 16 bases, V lost 8 bases, and 10 bases had no gene match. Combining the CDR3 with reference TRBV28 and TRBJ2-1 gives the whole variable domain DVKVTQSSRYLVKRTGEKVFLECVQDMDHENMFWYRQDPGLGLRLIYFSYDVKMKEKGDIPEGYSVSREKKERFSLILESASTNQTSMYLCASGPDREKFFGPGTRLTVL.